This TCR beta chain appears in the sequencing data of a study of liver allograft versus peripheral blood T cells. At the level of the study: Transplanted livers held T cell receptor repertoires, and these were compared with repertoires in recipients' peripheral blood.

CDR3 length equals 14 residues. Germline-derived CDR1 and CDR2 are MNHNS and SASEGT. With V trimmed by 5 bases and J by 8 bases, 8 bases remained unmatched. The study's findings and limits: A difference was reportedly observed between T cell receptor repertoires inside liver allografts and those in peripheral blood.

By frequency in the sample, this clonotype is medium-sized. What it recognizes is unknown. TCRdb fed the reads into MiXCR, producing one record per CDR3 protein. The table has about 7,800 distinct CDR3 sequences, under 20% seen once; the top ten hold about 1.3%. The receptor was derived from a human patient who had a liver transplant. T cells may partly derive from the graft donor. The chain has TRBV6-1 and TRBJ1-4; 7 bases line up with TRBD1. Written as DNA, the CDR3 is TGTGCCAGCAGTAAAGACAGGGTTCAGGAAAAACTGTTTTTT. This gives the protein CASSKDRVQEKLFF.